The following is a TCR beta chain sequence with its context. This sample stems from a study of shared clonotypes between healthy human individuals. The length of the CDR3 is 14 residues. Germline lookup yields CDR1 KGHSH and CDR2 LQKENI. V gave up 4 bases and J gave up 6 bases; unmatched junction bases: 4. Sequencing was performed with immunoSEQ multiplex PCR; in TCRdb, only in-frame clones are kept and a portion is missing. Among 500,000 to 650,000 clones listed, around 77% were seen once. What was sequenced was PBMCs. The sequence derives from a woman between 40 and 55 years old in good health. Some clones in this sample may be carry-over from other donors' samples. The chain uses TRBV18 and TRBJ2-7; 12 positions match TRBD1. Here the CDR3 DNA reads TGTGCCAGCTCACGGGACAGGGGGCAGGGCGAGCAGTACTTC. Protein sequence: CASSRDRGQGEQYF.